The 20 T cell receptor beta chains presented below share a single source sample, sequenced in a study of T cells in Graves' hyperthyroidism and ophthalmopathy. The CDR3 regions of TCR beta were amplified from RNA transcripts. First-round RT-PCR with HTBI primers amplified the TCR CDR3 region. A single record per CDR3 protein comes from TCRdb applying MiXCR to the multiplex PCR reads. Of roughly 170,000 distinct CDR3 sequences listed, approximately 15% were seen once; the top ten hold roughly 30%. Sequencing used blood. These receptors all stem from a woman in her forties or fifties with Graves' hyperthyroidism.

This clonotype has ten or more counts. V usage is TRBV5-5 and J usage is TRBJ2-1; 9 bases agree with TRBD1. Trimming removed 4 bases from V and 3 bases from J; junction bases left unmatched: 5. The V gene's germline CDR1 is SGHKS and CDR2 YYEKEE (reference sequence). CDR3 length: 15 residues. The CDR3 loop reads CASSARDRVYNEQFF. The CDR3 bases are TGTGCCAGCAGCGCCCGGGACAGGGTCTACAATGAGCAGTTCTTC.

This clonotype was picked up many times. The V and J genes are TRBV6-1 and TRBJ2-2; 7 nucleotides align to TRBD1. There are 15 residues in the CDR3. Looked up from germline, CDR1 is MNHNS and CDR2 is SASEGT. CDR3 sequence reads: CATVLGGWNTGELFF. DNA of the CDR3: TGTGCAACCGTCCTAGGGGGCTGGAACACCGGGGAGCTGTTTTTT.

The V gene is TRBV7-9, the J gene TRBJ2-7; no clear D gene. V gave up 3 bases and J gave up 6 bases, with 15 bases separating them. The germline V gene has CDR1 SEHNR and CDR2 FQNEAQ (reference sequence). The CDR3 length is 14 residues. The CDR3 DNA reads TGTGCCAGCAGCTTGGTGTCGGGCCTTGGCGAGCAGTACTTC. Translating gives CASSLVSGLGEQYF.

This clonotype was recorded many times. V is TRBV5-6 and J is TRBJ2-5; a weak D match, TRBD1 (7 bases). Germline values: CDR1 SGHDT, CDR2 YYEEEE. V was pared by 5 bases and J by 2 bases, with 22 bases between. The CDR3 spans 17 residues. In DNA form, the CDR3 reads TGTGCCAGCAGGGAGGGGGCCCTGTGGTTCGTGCAAGAGACCCAGTACTTC. It encodes CASREGALWFVQETQYF.

V and J are TRBV19 and TRBJ2-7; 8 nucleotides align to TRBD1. V lost 4 bases, J lost 3 bases, and 2 bases stayed unmatched. Germline V gene lookup returns CDR1 LNHDA and CDR2 SQIVND (reference sequence). The CDR3 loop spans 13 amino acids. For the CDR3, the DNA is TGTGCCAGTAGTACCGGGACAGGCTACGAGCAGTACTTC. This gives the protein CASSTGTGYEQYF.

This clonotype was seen only a few times. The CDR3 region is CASSQEGPNTEAFF. CDR3 sequence (DNA): TGTGCCAGCAGCCAAGAGGGGCCGAACACTGAAGCTTTCTTT. The chain combines TRBV14 with TRBJ1-1, with D possibly TRBD1 on 5 matching bases. The ends were cut back, 0 bases at V and 1 base at J, with 6 bases in the middle. The CDR3 spans 14 residues. Germline-derived CDR1 and CDR2 are SGHDN and FVKESK.

This clonotype has at least ten counts. V usage is TRBV5-1 and J usage is TRBJ2-1, with D possibly TRBD1 on 6 matching bases. Trimming removed 3 bases at V and 4 bases at J, with 17 bases between. CDR1 and CDR2 (germline): SGHRS, YFSETQ. CDR3 size: 16 residues. CDR3 sequence (DNA): TGCGCCAGCAGCTATGCACCGGGACAAAAGTACAATGAGCAGTTCTTC. Protein product: CASSYAPGQKYNEQFF. Full variable domain (rest looked up from reference TRBV5-1 and TRBJ2-1): KAGVTQTPRYLIKTRGQQVTLSCSPISGHRSVSWYQQTPGQGLQFLFEYFSETQRNKGNFPGRFSGRQFSNSRSEMNVSTLELGDSALYLCASSYAPGQKYNEQFFGPGTRLTVL.

J is TRBJ2-1 and V is TRBV19, with 16 nucleotides matching TRBD2. Germline V gene data show CDR1 as LNHDA and CDR2 as SQIVND (reference sequence). The V gene end was trimmed by 6 bases and the J gene end by 8 bases; junction bases not matched to a gene: 4. CDR3 length equals 15 residues. The CDR3: CASRMGLAGGHEQFF. The CDR3 DNA follows: TGTGCCAGTAGAATGGGACTAGCGGGGGGGCATGAGCAGTTCTTC.

This clonotype was seen many times. The chain has TRBV7-8 and TRBJ2-3; 7 nucleotides agree with TRBD2. The trim removed 5 bases at V and 4 bases at J, leaving 21 bases unmatched. The CDR3 contains 19 residues. Germline V gene lookup returns CDR1 SGHVS and CDR2 FQNEAQ. CDR3 DNA sequence: TGTGCCAGCAGCCAGGTCCCCTTTTTGAGGAGCGGGGATTCAGATACGCAGTATTTT. It encodes CASSQVPFLRSGDSDTQYF.

In this sample, this clonotype turned up many times. The chain carries TRBV7-3 and TRBJ1-1; 8 bases match TRBD1. The length of the CDR3 is 14 residues. Unmatched junction bases numbered 4, after V lost 3 bases and J lost 4 bases. Germline CDR1 reads SGHTA; CDR2 reads FQGTGA. This chain's CDR3 is CASSLDRVSTEAFF. DNA for the CDR3: TGTGCCAGCAGCTTGGACAGGGTGAGCACTGAAGCTTTCTTT.

This clonotype came up many times. The gene calls are TRBV7-2 and TRBJ1-2, with D perhaps matching TRBD1 (5 bases). The V and J ends lost 5 bases and 4 bases respectively, with 11 bases between them. This CDR3 has 13 amino acids. Per germline, CDR1 SGHTA and CDR2 FQGNSA. CDR3 amino acids: CASSTGGGYGYTF. As DNA, the CDR3 is TGTGCCAGCAGCACTGGGGGAGGCTATGGCTACACCTTC. Based on the CDR3 plus reference TRBV7-2 and TRBJ1-2, the full variable domain is GAGVSQSPSNKVTEKGKDVELRCDPISGHTALYWYRQSLGQGLEFLIYFQGNSAPDKSGLPSDRFSAERTGGSVSTLTIQRTQQEDSAVYLCASSTGGGYGYTFGSGTRLTVV.

This sequence joins TRBV4-1 and TRBJ2-3; possibly TRBD1 or TRBD2 for D (5 bases each). Germline loops: CDR1 MGHRA, CDR2 YSYEKL. This CDR3 region has 14 residues. Trimming shortened V by 8 bases and J by 0 bases, and 12 bases separated the two germline ends. In DNA, the CDR3 is TGCGCCAGCTCGGGGACGGTTAGCACAGATACGCAGTATTTT. It yields the protein CASSGTVSTDTQYF.

This clonotype was picked up many times. V gene TRBV12-3 or TRBV12-4 combines with J gene TRBJ2-1; D may be TRBD2 (5 bases). Trimming shortened V by 9 bases and J by 2 bases, and 14 bases separated the two germline ends. The CDR3 contains 14 residues. The CDR3 reads CASLEGGAYNEQFF. In DNA, the CDR3 is TGTGCCAGTTTAGAGGGCGGAGCCTACAATGAGCAGTTCTTC.

This clonotype has ten or more counts. This sequence joins TRBV6-1 and TRBJ2-4; maybe TRBD1 (6 bases). CDR1 and CDR2 from the germline V gene are MNHNS and SASEGT. The CDR3 spans 16 residues. With 5 bases removed from V and 1 base from J, the gap between germline ends came to 15 bases. For the CDR3, the DNA is TGTGCCAGCAGTCCTCTGAGGGGGACGGCCAAAAACATTCAGTACTTC. Its translation is CASSPLRGTAKNIQYF.

This clonotype came up many times. The chain recombines TRBV20-1 with TRBJ1-1; D is possibly TRBD1 (5 bases). Germline CDR1 is DFQATT and CDR2 is SNEGSKA (reference sequence). The CDR3 sequence is 13 residues long. The V end lost 6 bases, the J end lost 1 base, and 12 bases lay between the germline ends. The CDR3 DNA sequence: TGCAGTGCCGAAGAACAGGCGAACACTGAAGCTTTCTTT. Translated, it gives CSAEEQANTEAFF.

In this sample, this clonotype turned up many times. The chain combines TRBV5-1 with TRBJ1-1; no reliable D call. V dropped 1 base and J dropped 6 bases, with 7 bases sitting between them. Germline V lookup: CDR1 SGHRS, CDR2 YFSETQ. This CDR3 spans 12 amino acids. The CDR3, as DNA: TGCGCCAGCAGCTTGTGGGGTCCTGAAGCTTTCTTT. Protein product: CASSLWGPEAFF.

This clonotype was counted many times. V is TRBV6-2 or TRBV6-3 and J is TRBJ2-7; TRBD2 matches 12 bases. CDR1 MNHEY and CDR2 SVGEGT come from the germline V gene. This CDR3 contains 19 residues. The junction had 13 bases not matched to a gene; V was cut back by 2 bases and J by 2 bases. Here the CDR3 DNA reads TGTGCCAGCAGTTACCCTGGACTAGCGGGGTCAATTTTAACCTACGAGCAGTACTTC. This encodes CASSYPGLAGSILTYEQYF.

This clonotype has at least ten counts. The chain carries TRBV24-1 and TRBJ1-2; D is unresolved. The CDR3 totals 14 residues. Trimming took off 1 base at V and 1 base at J, with 6 bases between the two ends. CDR1 and CDR2 (germline): KGHDR, SFDVKD. CDR3 nucleotide sequence: TGTGCCACCAGTGATTTTGGCCTTAACTATGGCTACACCTTC. Translating it yields CATSDFGLNYGYTF.

This clonotype was detected ten times or more. The chain couples TRBV14 to TRBJ2-1; a possible D gene is TRBD1 (5 bases). The CDR3 loop spans 17 amino acids. V was clipped by 2 bases and J by 4 bases, with 18 bases between them. Germline V lookup: CDR1 SGHDN, CDR2 FVKESK. Here the CDR3 DNA reads TGTGCCAGCAGCCAAAAAGGACACCGGACACGTTACAATGAGCAGTTCTTC. Its protein product is CASSQKGHRTRYNEQFF. Complete variable domain (other parts from reference TRBV14 and TRBJ2-1): EAGVTQFPSHSVIEKGQTVTLRCDPISGHDNLYWYRRVMGKEIKFLLHFVKESKQDESGMPNNRFLAERTGGTYSTLKVQPAELEDSGVYFCASSQKGHRTRYNEQFFGPGTRLTVL.

The chain joins TRBV5-1 to TRBJ1-2; D ambiguous. Germline CDR1 and CDR2: SGHRS and YFSETQ. The CDR3 runs to 15 residues. V was pared by 0 bases and J by 8 bases, with 17 bases between. This CDR3 is CASSLEGRGRRGYTF. The CDR3 DNA is TGCGCCAGCAGCTTGGAAGGGCGAGGCAGAAGAGGCTACACCTTC.